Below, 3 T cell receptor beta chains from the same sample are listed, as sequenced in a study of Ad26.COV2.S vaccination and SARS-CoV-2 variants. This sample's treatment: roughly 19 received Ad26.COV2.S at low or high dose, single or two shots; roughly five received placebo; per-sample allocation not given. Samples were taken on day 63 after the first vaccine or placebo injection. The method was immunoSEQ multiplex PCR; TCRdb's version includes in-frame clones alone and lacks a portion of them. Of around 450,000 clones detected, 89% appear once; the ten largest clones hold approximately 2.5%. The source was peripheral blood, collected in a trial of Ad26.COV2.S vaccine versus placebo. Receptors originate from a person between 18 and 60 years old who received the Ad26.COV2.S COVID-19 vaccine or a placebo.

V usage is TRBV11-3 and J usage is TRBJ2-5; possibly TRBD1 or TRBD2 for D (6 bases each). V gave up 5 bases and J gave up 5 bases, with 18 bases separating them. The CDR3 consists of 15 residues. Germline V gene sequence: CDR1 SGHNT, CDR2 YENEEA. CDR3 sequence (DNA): TGTGCCAGCAGCCCTGGGGGACGGGGGCCCGAGACCCAGTACTTC. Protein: CASSPGGRGPETQYF.

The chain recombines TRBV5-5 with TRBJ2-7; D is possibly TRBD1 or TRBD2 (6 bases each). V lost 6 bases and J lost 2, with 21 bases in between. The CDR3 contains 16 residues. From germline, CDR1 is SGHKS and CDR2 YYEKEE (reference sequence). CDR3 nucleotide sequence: TGTGCCAGCAATTTTAGGGGGGCAGGGTTTACCTACGAGCAGTACTTC. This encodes CASNFRGAGFTYEQYF.

The CDR3 sequence: CASSLASARYNSPLHF. CDR3 nucleotides: TGCGCCAGCAGCTTGGCGTCAGCGAGATATAATTCACCCCTCCACTTT. The chain carries TRBV5-1 and TRBJ1-6, with D hard to call. V lost 0 bases and J lost 4, with 11 bases in between. The CDR3 contains 16 residues. Germline V gene sequence: CDR1 SGHRS, CDR2 YFSETQ.